The following is a T cell receptor beta chain sequence with its context. Its antigen is undetermined. Amplification used 60 Vbeta primers and 13 Jbeta primers. Repertoires were generated with immunoSEQ multiplex PCR, while TCRdb's copy carries only in-frame clones and drops some. The data hold 90,000 to 120,000 clones, with 74% observed a single time. The data are from a study of cytomegalovirus exposure and HLA in healthy donors. Whole-study findings and limits: Equally common other TCR beta chains were less clonally expanded than HLA-associated ones, a later analysis found. V- and J-gene trimming in TCR beta was tied to a missense DCLRE1C variant by an analysis performed later. Specific recognition of CMV antigens was confirmed in vitro for a few chains (all CMV-associated).

What was sequenced was PBMCs. This receptor was taken from a man over 45 in good health and CMV-seropositive.

The CDR3 DNA sequence: TGCGCCGCTGGACGTGCCGGGGACTCCTACGAGCAGTACTTC. It is translated as CAAGRAGDSYEQYF. V usage is TRBV4-1 and J usage is TRBJ2-7; the D gene is possibly TRBD2 (5 bases). The germline gives CDR1 MGHRA, CDR2 YSYEKL. Trimming removed 11 bases at V and 0 bases at J, with 17 bases between. The CDR3 is 14 amino acids.